This T cell receptor beta chain was recorded in a study of control samples from healthy donors and cancer patients. Remarks on this clone: The identical CDR3 is also encoded by other nucleotide sequences in the sample.

Germline assignment: CDR1 MNHEY and CDR2 SMNVEV (reference sequence). The CDR3 covers 15 residues. J gave up 2 bases and V 5 bases, and 8 bases lay outside the gene matches. Some clones are missing from TCRdb's copy, which holds only in-frame ones; the method was immunoSEQ multiplex PCR. This sample has about 200,000 clones, with roughly nine tenths found just once. The chain links TRBV27 to TRBJ1-2; 7 bases map to TRBD1. The sequenced material came from blood. The TCR sequence derives from a man younger than 45 in good health. The CDR3 DNA reads as TGTGCCAGCAGTCTCAGACAGGGCACCAACTATGGCTACACCTTC. Its translation is CASSLRQGTNYGYTF.